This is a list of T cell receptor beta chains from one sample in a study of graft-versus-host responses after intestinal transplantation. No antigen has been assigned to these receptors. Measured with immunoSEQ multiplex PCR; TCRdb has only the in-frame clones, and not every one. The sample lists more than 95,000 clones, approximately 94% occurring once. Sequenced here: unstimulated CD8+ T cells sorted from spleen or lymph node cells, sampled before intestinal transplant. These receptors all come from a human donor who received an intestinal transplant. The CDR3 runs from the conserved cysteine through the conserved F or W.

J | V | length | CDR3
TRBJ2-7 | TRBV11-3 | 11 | CASSSYYEQYF
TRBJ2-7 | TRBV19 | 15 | CASSISHDSSYEQYF
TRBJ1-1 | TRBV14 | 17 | CASSHRPRTARSTEAFF
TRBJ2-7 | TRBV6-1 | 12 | CASSRTDYEQYF
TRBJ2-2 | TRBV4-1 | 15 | CASSQEMEATGELFF
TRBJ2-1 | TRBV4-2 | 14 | CASGGGTSYNEQFF
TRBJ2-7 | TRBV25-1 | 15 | CASSEYKQGSYEQYF
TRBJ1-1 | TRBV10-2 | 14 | CASSESSVWVGAFF
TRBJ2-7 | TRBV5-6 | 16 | CASSLLGPRSSYEQYF
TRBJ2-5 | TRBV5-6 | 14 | CASSWGGLQETQYF
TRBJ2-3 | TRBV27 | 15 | CASSPASSGGDTQYF
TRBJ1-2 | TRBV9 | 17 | CASSVGLGGDSKDGYTF
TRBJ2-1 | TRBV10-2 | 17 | CASSGTSGRDSYNEQFF
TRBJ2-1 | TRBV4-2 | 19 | CASSQVASAKGGSYNEQFF
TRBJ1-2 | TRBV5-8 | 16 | CASSRAWVIGNYGYTF
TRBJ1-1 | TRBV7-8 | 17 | CASSTGGGDRSNTEAFF
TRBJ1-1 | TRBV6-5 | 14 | CASSYAGGVTEAFF
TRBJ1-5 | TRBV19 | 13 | CASSISVNQPQHF
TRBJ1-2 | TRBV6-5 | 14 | CASSYYRGHGGYTF
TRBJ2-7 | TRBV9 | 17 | CASSVDSSGVPTYEQYF
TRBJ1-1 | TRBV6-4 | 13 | CASRGEENTEAFF
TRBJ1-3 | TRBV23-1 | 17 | CASSQSLGTPKGNTIYF
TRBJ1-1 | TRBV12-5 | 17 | CASGFTAGGDGYTEAFF
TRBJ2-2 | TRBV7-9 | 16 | CASSLVARGHTGELFF
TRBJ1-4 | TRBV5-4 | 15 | CASSFWTDHNEKLFF
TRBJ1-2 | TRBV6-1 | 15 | CASSEVGTENYGYTF
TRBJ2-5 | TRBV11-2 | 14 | CASSLALALETQYF
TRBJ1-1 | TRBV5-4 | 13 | CASSNRDNTEAFF
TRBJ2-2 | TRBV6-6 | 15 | CASSKSGISTGELFF
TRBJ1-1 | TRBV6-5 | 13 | CASARGRGTEAFF
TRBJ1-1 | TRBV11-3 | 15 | CASSLWHSTNTEAFF
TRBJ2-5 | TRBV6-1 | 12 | CASSSLEPTQYF
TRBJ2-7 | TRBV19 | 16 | CASSNPAGSQTYEQYF
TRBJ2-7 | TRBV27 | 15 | CASSSGPSGAYEQYF
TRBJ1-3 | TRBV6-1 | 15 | CASSDRDRSGNTIYF
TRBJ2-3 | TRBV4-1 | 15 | CASSPRASETDTQYF
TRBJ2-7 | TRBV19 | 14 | CASSMGGEYYEQYF
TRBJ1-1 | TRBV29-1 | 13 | CSATKGSNTEAFF
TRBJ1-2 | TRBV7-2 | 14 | CASSSEQGAYGYTF
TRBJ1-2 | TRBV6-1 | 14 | CASSEIGGGYGYTF
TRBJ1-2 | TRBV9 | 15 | CASSEGFTPLRGYTF
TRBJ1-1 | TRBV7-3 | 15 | CASRDSRNMNTEAFF
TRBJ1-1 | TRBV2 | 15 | CASTREGGMNTEAFF
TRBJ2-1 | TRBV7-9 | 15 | CASSLGGTEYNEQFF
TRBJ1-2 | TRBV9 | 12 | CASSVAGYGYTF
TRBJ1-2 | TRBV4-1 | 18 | CASSQDFSGQGAVYGYTF
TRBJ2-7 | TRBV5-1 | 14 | CASSLGQGHYEQYF